The 6 T cell receptor beta chains in this list originate from one sample, sequenced in a study of neurological immune-mediated disorders. TCRdb fed the 5' RACE reads into MiXCR, producing one record per CDR3 protein. The sample lists about 55,000 distinct CDR3 sequences, 4% seen once, with roughly 2% in the top ten. Sample: CD4+ T cells from blood. Receptor source: a woman in her forties with multiple sclerosis.

V usage is TRBV12-3 or TRBV12-4 and J usage is TRBJ1-3; possibly TRBD1 for D (5 bases). Trimming stripped 5 bases from V and 0 bases from J, with 11 bases between. The CDR3 covers 15 residues. The CDR3 region has the DNA TGTGCCAGCAGTCCTGGGGCTCTCTCTGGAAACACCATATATTTT. The encoded protein is CASSPGALSGNTIYF.

At least ten counts were recorded for this clonotype. The rearrangement joins TRBV4-1 to TRBJ1-4, with a tentative D call TRBD1 (6 bases). Trimming removed 4 bases at V and 3 bases at J, with 15 bases between. This CDR3 is built from 16 residues. The germline V gene encodes CDR1 MGHRA and CDR2 YSYEKL. The CDR3 is CASSPGGARSNEKLFF. The CDR3 DNA sequence: TGCGCCAGCAGCCCTGGGGGGGCGCGGTCTAATGAAAAACTGTTTTTT.

In its sample, this clonotype was seen many times. The chain has TRBV5-1 and TRBJ2-7; 7 bases align to TRBD2. This CDR3 region has 16 residues. Germline values: CDR1 SGHRS, CDR2 YFSETQ. The junction had 12 bases not matched to a gene; V was cut back by 4 bases and J by 2 bases. The CDR3 sequence: CASSPEGLAEPYEQYF. The CDR3 bases are TGCGCCAGCAGCCCTGAGGGTCTAGCGGAACCCTACGAGCAGTACTTC. Filled out from reference TRBV5-1 and TRBJ2-7, the complete variable domain reads KAGVTQTPRYLIKTRGQQVTLSCSPISGHRSVSWYQQTPGQGLQFLFEYFSETQRNKGNFPGRFSGRQFSNSRSEMNVSTLELGDSALYLCASSPEGLAEPYEQYFGPGTRLTVT.

The sample holds many counts of this clonotype. The CDR3 DNA reads as TGCAGTGCCCGCAGGTCCTCTGGAAACACCATATATTTT. Its translation is CSARRSSGNTIYF. The rearrangement uses TRBV20-1 and TRBJ1-3, with D uncertain. This CDR3 comprises 13 residues. The ends were cut back, 6 bases at V and 0 bases at J, with 9 bases in the middle. The germline V gene has CDR1 DFQATT and CDR2 SNEGSKA (reference sequence).

This clonotype came up many times. The chain joins TRBV5-1 to TRBJ1-1; D gene uncertain. In germline, CDR1 is SGHRS, CDR2 YFSETQ. This CDR3 spans 12 amino acids. V was cut by 4 bases and J by 1 base, with 5 bases left in between. DNA of the CDR3: TGCGCCAGCAGCCCAGAGAACACTGAAGCTTTCTTT. Amino acid sequence: CASSPENTEAFF.

V is TRBV7-6 and J is TRBJ2-3; maybe TRBD2 (5 bases). Germline V gives CDR1 SGHVS, CDR2 FNYEAQ. The CDR3 extends over 16 amino acids. V gave up 1 base and J gave up 3 bases, with 14 bases separating them. CDR3 residues: CASSLGLTGVTDTQYF. The CDR3 coding sequence is TGTGCCAGCAGCTTAGGACTAACCGGGGTAACAGATACGCAGTATTTT.